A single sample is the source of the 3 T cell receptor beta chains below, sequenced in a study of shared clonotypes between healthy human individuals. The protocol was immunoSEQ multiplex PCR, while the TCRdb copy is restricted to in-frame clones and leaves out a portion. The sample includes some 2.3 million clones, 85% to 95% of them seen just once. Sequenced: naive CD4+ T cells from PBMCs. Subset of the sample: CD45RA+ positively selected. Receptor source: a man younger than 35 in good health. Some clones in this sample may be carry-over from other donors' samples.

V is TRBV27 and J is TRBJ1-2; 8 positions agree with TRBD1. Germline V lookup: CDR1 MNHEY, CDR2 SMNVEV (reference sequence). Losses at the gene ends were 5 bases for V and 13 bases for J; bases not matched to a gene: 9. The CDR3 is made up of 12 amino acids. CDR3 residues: CASSHGQGVSTF. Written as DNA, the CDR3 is TGTGCCAGCAGTCACGGACAGGGAGTGAGCACCTTC.

The CDR3 DNA sequence: TGTGCCAGAAGCGTGCCCGGGACAGCTAACTATGGCTACACCTTC. Its translation is CARSVPGTANYGYTF. The V and J genes are TRBV5-3 and TRBJ1-2, with 7 positions matching TRBD1. TRBV5-3 is an open reading frame, and its role is uncertain. The CDR3 totals 15 residues. V shed 4 bases, J shed 0 bases, and the junction held 6 bases outside the gene matches.

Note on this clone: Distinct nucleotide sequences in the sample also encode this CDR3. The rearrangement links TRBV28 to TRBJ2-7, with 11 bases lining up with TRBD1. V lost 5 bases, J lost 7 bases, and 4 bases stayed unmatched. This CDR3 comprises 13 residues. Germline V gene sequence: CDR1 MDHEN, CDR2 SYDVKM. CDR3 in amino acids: CASSLRDRGEQYF. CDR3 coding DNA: TGTGCCAGCAGTCTCCGGGACAGGGGGGAGCAGTACTTC.